This T cell receptor beta chain emerged from a study of T cell responses to AZD1222 COVID-19 vaccine. Study outcomes and limitations: Most donors were white British, females outnumbered males, and clonal diversity was possibly underestimated.

Only in-frame clones appear in the TCRdb table, and some are missing; sequencing was by immunoSEQ multiplex PCR. The table lists about 130,000 clones, over 80% of them singletons. The CDR3 is 15 residues long. V lost 8 bases to trimming and J lost 2 bases; unmatched junction nucleotides: 9. Germline V gene sequence: CDR1 MNHEY, CDR2 SMNVEV (reference sequence). To note about this clone: Its specificity is not known.

Second-dose schedules of about 4 or about 12 weeks were combined. This receptor was identified in an adult who received the AZD1222 COVID-19 vaccine. This chain uses TRBV27 with TRBJ2-7; TRBD1 matches at 10 bases. The specimen was peripheral blood, collected 28 days after the second AZD1222 dose. The CDR3 nucleotides are TGTGCCAGCCAACCAGACAGGGGGCCACCCTACGAGCAGTACTTC. This codes for CASQPDRGPPYEQYF.